This TCR beta chain appears in the sequencing data of a study of shared clonotypes between healthy human individuals. Germline CDR1 and CDR2: SGHRS and YFSETQ. CDR3 length equals 12 residues. V lost 2 bases and J lost 7, with 7 bases in between. Genomic DNA for unsorted samples, which was extracted with the QIAamp DNA Blood Mini kit, came from about 83 million PBMCs. TCRdb's table, derived via immunoSEQ multiplex PCR, lists solely in-frame clones and lacks some. The sample holds a few hundred thousand clones, 79% seen once. The TCR originated in a woman aged 35 to 49 in good health. Some clones in this sample may be carry-over from other donors' samples. Sequences were obtained from PBMCs. The chain carries TRBV5-1 and TRBJ2-1; D is perhaps TRBD2 (6 bases). CDR3 loop: CASSFSGNEQFF. CDR3 nucleotides: TGCGCCAGCAGCTTTAGCGGTAATGAGCAGTTCTTC.